The T cell receptor (beta chain) described here comes from a study of CD8+ T cells in alopecia areata. Whole-study context: Oral tofacitinib, 5 to 10 mg twice daily, was given in an open-label trial.

General observations from the study: It was lesional scalp, especially alopecia totalis/universalis, that showed higher clonality than normal scalp.

Following extraction, RNA underwent reverse transcription to cDNA, which served as the sequencing template. Only in-frame clones appear in the TCRdb table, and some are missing; sequencing was by immunoSEQ multiplex PCR. The table lists under 250,000 clones, 50% to 60% of them singletons. For this clone: Its antigen is not identified.

Patients with alopecia areata provided lesional scalp punch biopsies as well as peripheral blood. CD4+ and CD8+ T cells were sorted from PBMCs stained for CD3, CD4 and CD8. The TCR sequence derives from a human donor with alopecia areata. Specimen: CD4+ T cells sorted from blood, collected at week 0.

The CDR3 sequence is CSVDDSGTGSNQPQHF. DNA for the CDR3: TGCAGCGTTGATGACTCCGGGACGGGAAGCAATCAGCCCCAGCATTTT. The genes are TRBV29-1 and TRBJ1-5; D might be TRBD1 (5 bases). Germline values: CDR1 SQVTM, CDR2 ANQGSEA. The CDR3 covers 16 residues. V lost 3 bases and J lost 1, with 16 bases in between.